Below, 6 T cell receptor beta chains from the same sample are listed, as sequenced in a study of blood T cell repertoires in COVID-19. Libraries were prepared by immunoSEQ multiplex PCR; TCRdb keeps only in-frame clonotypes and omits some of them. This sample has 110,000 or so clones, with roughly 84% found just once. Sequences were obtained from peripheral blood. The origin of the receptors is a woman aged 50 to 65 with acute or convalescent COVID-19.

V is TRBV11-3 and J is TRBJ2-5; TRBD2 matches at 8 bases. V lost 5 bases to trimming and J lost 4 bases; unmatched junction nucleotides: 12. Germline loops: CDR1 SGHNT, CDR2 YENEEA. This CDR3 has 16 amino acids. For the CDR3, the DNA is TGTGCCAGCAGCCTCACAGCGGGGGCCGGGGGAGAGACCCAGTACTTC. Encoded protein: CASSLTAGAGGETQYF. Together with reference TRBV11-3 and TRBJ2-5, the CDR3 gives the full variable domain: EAGVVQSPRYKIIEKKQPVAFWCNPISGHNTLYWYLQNLGQGPELLIRYENEEAVDDSQLPKDRFSAERLKGVDSTLKIQPAELGDSAVYLCASSLTAGAGGETQYFGPGTRLLVL.

The chain carries TRBV6-5 and TRBJ1-6; TRBD1 is a possible D gene (6 bases). The CDR3 is 16 amino acids. From germline, CDR1 is MNHEY and CDR2 SVGAGI. Trimming took 4 bases from V and 8 from J, leaving 18 bases between them. CDR3 region: CASSLKQGGRYSPLHF. CDR3 nucleotides: TGTGCCAGCAGTTTAAAACAGGGCGGACGGTATTCACCCCTCCACTTT.

The rearrangement links TRBV18 to TRBJ1-4; no clear D. Trimming pared 6 bases from V and 7 bases from J, leaving 12 bases between. Germline CDR1 and CDR2: KGHSH and LQKENI. The CDR3 contains 13 residues. This CDR3 reads CASSRNEGEKLFF. CDR3 coding DNA: TGTGCCAGCTCCCGAAACGAGGGTGAAAAACTGTTTTTT.

The chain is built from TRBV7-9 and TRBJ1-1, with 7 bases that match TRBD1. Germline V gene lookup returns CDR1 SEHNR and CDR2 FQNEAQ (reference sequence). The CDR3 runs to 14 residues. V lost 4 bases and J lost 4; bases outside the gene matches: 6. CDR3 amino acids: CASSSSQGGTEAFF. CDR3 sequence (DNA): TGTGCCAGCAGCTCTTCTCAGGGGGGCACTGAAGCTTTCTTT.

This clone was seen more than once but under ten times. The rearrangement links TRBV5-1 to TRBJ1-1, with D tentatively TRBD1 (5 bases). Trimming took off 4 bases at V and 1 base at J, with 17 bases between the two ends. The CDR3 covers 16 residues. Germline V gene data show CDR1 as SGHRS and CDR2 as YFSETQ. The CDR3 DNA is TGCGCCAGCAGCATCGCAGGGTTAAGTTGGAACACTGAAGCTTTCTTT. It is translated as CASSIAGLSWNTEAFF.

The V call is TRBV6-1, the J call TRBJ1-1; maybe TRBD1 (6 bases). V shed 1 base and J shed 1 base, with 10 bases lying between them. There are 15 residues in the CDR3. Per germline, CDR1 MNHNS and CDR2 SASEGT. CDR3 coding DNA: TGTGCCAGCAGTGAAGGAACAGGGCGGAACACTGAAGCTTTCTTT. As protein: CASSEGTGRNTEAFF.